Listed here are 26 T cell receptor delta chains from one sample, sequenced in a study of γδ T cells in repeated Plasmodium falciparum infection (dated by TCRdb to about 2021). Libraries were built with multiplex PCR. The sequencer was an Illumina MiSeq. TCRdb reprocessed the public reads with the caller CATT; rows with the same DNA were merged afterwards. For this sample there are 75,000 to 95,000 delta-chain clones; 0.8% to 1% appear just once. The ten largest clones take up more than 9% of the sample. For bulk TCR repertoire analysis, Vgamma9/Vdelta2+ and Vdelta2-negative gammadelta T cell populations were isolated by flow sorting from peripheral blood mononuclear cells. The source material was gamma-delta T cells from blood. The source is a pool of human donors (malaria-infected and uninfected, not separated).

The sample holds many counts of this clone. TCRdb lists the protein of a much larger clone for this DNA, which differs at residue 15, so this is likely a read error; the protein given here is translated from the DNA itself. V and J are TRDV2 and TRDJ1; 13 bases agree with TRDD3. TCRdb supplies no J gene; here it was assigned by aligning the nucleotide sequence to germline. CDR1 and CDR2 (germline): GEAIGNYY, EKD. The CDR3 runs 18 residues. The CDR3 bases are TGTGCCTGTGACACCGTACTGGGGGATACGCGCAAGACCGATGAACTCATCTTT. It encodes CACDTVLGDTRKTDELIF.

Comments on this clone: A far larger clone is a single base away, which makes a read error likely. This same CDR3 is encoded by further DNA sequences in the sample. J is TRDJ1 and V is TRDV2; 9 nucleotides match TRDD3. No J gene is reported in TCRdb; it was inferred here by comparing the DNA with germline. After removal of 0 bases from V and 0 bases from J, the junction contained 13 bases not matched to a gene. This CDR3 spans 19 amino acids. CDR1 is GEAIGNYY and CDR2 is EKD in the germline V gene. DNA for the CDR3: TGTGCCTGTGACACCGTTGGTACTGGGGGACCGAAGTACACCGATAAACTCATCTTT. Encoded protein: CACDTVGTGGPKYTDKLIF.

As for this clone: Given a far larger clone just one base away, this is likely a sequencing read error. The identical CDR3 is also encoded by other nucleotide sequences in the sample. The chain links TRDV1 to TRDJ1; no clear D. The J gene is not listed in TCRdb, so it was assigned here from a DNA match to germline. The germline V gene has CDR1 TSWWSYY and CDR2 QGS. V was cut by 1 base and J by 1 base, with 25 bases left in between. This CDR3 contains 20 residues. The CDR3 DNA follows: TGTGCTCTTGGGGAACGGGGCGATAGCCCTCGCCGGCGTTTCACCGATAAACTCATCTTT. Its translation is CALGERGDSPRRRFTDKLIF.

This clone was seen only a few times. A much larger clone sits a single nucleotide away, making a read error possible. Other DNA sequences in the same sample also yield this CDR3. This chain connects TRDV1 to TRDJ1, with 9 positions matching TRDD3. The germline V gene encodes CDR1 TSWWSYY and CDR2 QGS. This CDR3 contains 23 residues. The CDR3 loop reads CALGERVSPRTGGPAPYTDKLIF. DNA for the CDR3: TGTGCTCTTGGGGAACGCGTTTCTCCTAGGACTGGGGGACCTGCCCCCTACACCGATAAGCTCATCTTT.

About this clone: TCRdb has a much larger clone's protein, which differs at residue 11 from the translation of this DNA, likely because of a read error; what is shown is the protein translated from the DNA. No J gene was called, and the V gene is TRDV2. Germline V gene data show CDR1 as GEAIGNYY and CDR2 as EKD. This CDR3 region has 13 residues. The CDR3 nucleotides are TGTGCCTGTGACAGAACTGGCACCGATAAACCCATCTTT. Its translation: CACDRTGTDKPIF.

As concerns this clone: TCRdb lists the protein of a much larger clone for this DNA, which differs at residue 10, so this is likely a read error; the protein given here is translated from the DNA itself. The chain has TRDV1 and TRDJ1, with 7 bases identical to TRDD3. The J gene comes from matching the DNA to germline here; TCRdb lacks it. The trim removed 4 bases at V and 1 base at J, leaving 15 bases unmatched. In germline, CDR1 is TSWWSYY, CDR2 QGS. The CDR3 sequence is 18 residues long. Written as DNA, the CDR3 is TGTGCTCTTGGGGTCCCCCTCGGGGGGATGCGGTTCACCGATAAACTCATCTTT. Its protein is CALGVPLGGMRFTDKLIF.

Worth noting for this clone: This is likely an artifact of a read error, given a far larger clone one base away. This sample includes further DNA sequences coding for the same CDR3. The chain couples TRDV2 to TRDJ3, with 8 bases fitting TRDD3. TCRdb carries no J gene annotation; the J gene was assigned here by matching the DNA with germline. The germline V gene has CDR1 GEAIGNYY and CDR2 EKD. This CDR3 is built from 19 residues. In DNA form, the CDR3 reads TGTGCCTGTGACACCGGCGGGATACGGGGATCCTGGGACACCCGGCAGATGTTTTTC. As protein: CACDTGGIRGSWDTRQMFF.

This clone was seen repeatedly, ten times or more. For this DNA, TCRdb reports the protein of a much larger clone, which diverges at residue 12, most likely from a read error; the protein presented here is translated directly from the DNA. CDR3 nucleotides: TGTGCCTGTGACCTCCTCGCTGGGGGAAACCACAATAAACTCATCTTT. It yields the protein CACDLLAGGNHNKLIF. This sequence joins TRDV2 and TRDJ1, with 8 bases matching TRDD3. Here the J gene came from matching the DNA to germline, since TCRdb omits it. The trim removed 3 bases at V and 6 bases at J, leaving 14 bases unmatched. Per the germline V gene, CDR1 is GEAIGNYY and CDR2 is EKD. The CDR3 spans 16 residues.

This clone has more than one count but fewer than ten. The TCRdb protein comes from a much larger clone and disagrees with this DNA's translation at residue 14, likely due to a read error; the protein given here is derived from the DNA. The J gene was not called, though the V gene is TRDV1; the listed D gene, TRDD3, was not tested against the DNA. In germline, CDR1 is TSWWSYY, CDR2 QGS. The CDR3 runs 16 residues. CDR3 protein: CALGNFPRYWVGEPIF. Here the CDR3 DNA reads TGTGCTCTTGGGAACTTCCCGAGGTACTGGGTTGGGGAACCCATCTTT.

This clone was detected a few times. The protein in TCRdb stems from a much larger clone and differs at residue 16 from this DNA's translation, likely a read error; here the protein is translated from the DNA. TRDV1 is the V gene, and the J gene was not called; the table names TRDD3, a call not compared with the DNA. CDR1 and CDR2 (germline): TSWWSYY, QGS. CDR3 length equals 18 residues. DNA for the CDR3: TGTGCTCTTGGGGAACTGGTGGGCCTCACTGGGGCCCTCGATAAACCCATCTTT. Translation: CALGELVGLTGALDKPIF.

Note on this clone: A far more abundant clone sits one base away, making this likely a read error. The identical CDR3 is also encoded by other nucleotide sequences in the sample. The V gene is TRAV38-2/DV8, the J gene TRDJ1, with D perhaps TRDD3 (9 bases). Since TCRdb gives no J gene, matching the DNA to germline was used here to assign it. CDR1 TSESDYY and CDR2 QEAYKQQN come from the germline V gene. CDR3 length equals 23 residues. CDR3 amino acids: CAYRSKISFLDPTGGHGTDKLIF. The DNA of the CDR3 is TGTGCATATAGGAGTAAGATTTCCTTCCTAGACCCTACTGGGGGACACGGGACCGATAAACTCATCTTT.

This clone has more than one count but fewer than ten. A far larger clone is only one base removed, so a read error is likely. The sample contains more than one DNA sequence encoding this CDR3. This chain uses TRDV1 with TRDJ1, with 8 bases identical to TRDD2. The J gene is absent in TCRdb and was assigned here via DNA matching to germline. The CDR3 length is 20 residues. Germline lookup yields CDR1 TSWWSYY and CDR2 QGS. CDR3 protein: CALGDPQSSYPHPYTDKLIF. The CDR3 nucleotides read TGTGCTCTCGGGGACCCACAATCTTCCTACCCTCACCCGTACACCGATAAACTCATCTTT.

This clone was counted between two and nine times. This likely stems from a read error, as it lies one base from a far larger clone. The sample has other DNA sequences that encode this CDR3 too. This chain connects TRDV1 to TRDJ1; D unclear. No J gene is reported in TCRdb; it was inferred here by comparing the DNA with germline. CDR1 is TSWWSYY, CDR2 QGS, per germline. The CDR3 has 20 residues. V lost 3 bases, J lost 3 bases, and 29 bases lay in between. The CDR3 nucleotides are TGTGCTCTTGGGGAGCTAGGGCCCTATGGCAATGGCCACCAAGCCGATAAACTCATCTTT. This gives the protein CALGELGPYGNGHQADKLIF.

There are many counts of this clone. A far larger clone differs by one base, so this is likely a read error. The same CDR3 also results from other DNA sequences found in this sample. The chain uses TRDV2 and TRDJ1, with 11 bases aligning to TRDD3. Matching the DNA to germline supplied the J gene, which TCRdb does not give. V dropped 3 bases and J dropped 3; count of bases not matched to a gene: 20. The CDR3 spans 20 residues. Germline V CDR1 and CDR2: GEAIGNYY, EKD. This CDR3 reads CACDPLYVTGGYTSSDKLIF. CDR3 bases: TGTGCCTGTGACCCGCTTTATGTTACTGGGGGATATACCTCATCCGATAAACTCATCTTT.

This clone came up many times. The sample carries other DNA sequences with the same CDR3. This chain links TRDV1 with TRDJ1; no firm D call. The germline V gene has CDR1 TSWWSYY and CDR2 QGS. V was clipped by 2 bases and J by 6 bases, with 19 bases between them. This CDR3 has 16 residues. The CDR3 bases are TGTGCTCTTGGGGAAAATTTCGGGCTGAGATTCAATAAACTCATCTTT. Protein product: CALGENFGLRFNKLIF.

This clone appeared a few times. It differs at one base from a far larger clone, so likely a read error. This specimen includes other DNA sequences encoding the same CDR3. This rearrangement joins TRDV1 to TRDJ1; D is possibly TRDD3 (5 bases). The J gene, left out of TCRdb, was set here by checking the DNA against germline. Trimming removed 3 bases from V and 2 bases from J, with 13 bases in between. From germline, CDR1 is TSWWSYY and CDR2 QGS. CDR3 size: 15 residues. The DNA for the CDR3 is TGTGCTCTTGGGGAGCTTACCGGGGGTACCGATAAACTCATCTTT. Translation: CALGELTGGTDKLIF.

Points on this clone: A read error likely explains why the TCRdb protein, taken from a much larger clone, differs from this DNA's translation at residue 19; the protein shown is translated from the DNA. A V gene of TRDV2 was called, but no J gene was assigned; TRDD3, the D gene given by the table, was not confirmed from the DNA. The CDR3 sequence is 21 residues long. CDR1 is GEAIGNYY and CDR2 is EKD in the germline V gene. In DNA form, the CDR3 reads TGTGCCTGTGACACCGATAACGGTTCTGGGGATTGCGGCCATCCCCTGGGTAAACACATCTTT. It yields the protein CACDTDNGSGDCGHPLGKHIF.

As for this clone: The TCRdb protein comes from a much larger clone and disagrees with this DNA's translation at residue 10, likely due to a read error; the protein given here is derived from the DNA. The rearrangement uses TRDV2 and TRDJ1, with 13 bases fitting TRDD3. The V gene end was trimmed by 3 bases and the J gene end by 4 bases; junction bases not matched to a gene: 7. CDR1 GEAIGNYY and CDR2 EKD come from the germline V gene. CDR3 length: 16 amino acids. The CDR3 DNA reads as TGTGCCTGTGACCTACTGGGGGATACGCAGAGCGATAAACTCATCTTT. This sequence encodes CACDLLGDTQSDKLIF.

This clone was counted between two and nine times. TCRdb assigns this DNA the protein of a much larger clone, which departs from its translation at residue 16; this likely reflects a read error, and the protein shown comes from translating the DNA. The CDR3 loop reads CALGESPPLRPPYTDRLIF. DNA for the CDR3: TGTGCTCTTGGGGAAAGCCCCCCACTCCGTCCACCGTACACCGATAGACTCATCTTT. The chain has TRDV1 and TRDJ1; D remains ambiguous. As TCRdb names no J gene, one was assigned here on the basis of a DNA match to germline. This CDR3 is built from 19 residues. CDR1 is TSWWSYY, CDR2 QGS, per germline.

This clone came up a few times. The protein given by TCRdb reflects a much larger clone and differs at residue 9 from this DNA's translation, likely from a read error; the protein shown is the DNA's translation. This rearrangement joins TRDV3 to TRDJ1; D is possibly TRDD3 (7 bases). The J gene, missing from TCRdb, was assigned here through DNA to germline matching. The germline V gene has CDR1 TVYSNPD and CDR2 GDNSRS (reference sequence). This CDR3 contains 16 residues. V dropped 1 base and J dropped 1 base, with 19 bases sitting between them. The CDR3: CAFTFPWGTPTDKLIF. DNA for the CDR3: TGTGCCTTTACCTTCCCTTGGGGGACACCCACCGATAAACTCATCTTT.

Note on this clone: The protein TCRdb gives is from a much larger clone and does not agree with this DNA's translation at residue 10, likely a read error; the protein shown here comes from the DNA. The chain joins TRDV1 to TRDJ1; D perhaps matches TRDD3 (5 bases). TCRdb is silent on the J gene; assignment here came from matching the DNA to germline. The CDR3 length is 19 residues. Trimming cost V 2 bases and J 3 bases, with 25 bases left between them. CDR1 and CDR2 from the germline V gene are TSWWSYY and QGS. CDR3 coding DNA: TGTGCTCTTGGGGAAGGACGACAAGCGGCGAAAGGGGAGTCCGATAAACTCATCTTT. This translates into CALGEGRQAAKGESDKLIF.

This clone has a handful of counts. TCRdb records a much larger clone's protein for this DNA, with a difference at residue 15 that likely arises from a read error; the protein given is the translation of the DNA. DNA of the CDR3: TGTGCCTGTGACACGAAGTGGGGGATACGGGGTTTGACAGCACGACTCTTCTTT. Translating gives CACDTKWGIRGLTARLFF. V gene TRDV2 combines with J gene TRDJ2; 11 nucleotides agree with TRDD3. TCRdb is silent on the J gene; assignment here came from matching the DNA to germline. This CDR3 spans 18 amino acids. From germline, CDR1 is GEAIGNYY and CDR2 EKD.

This clone came up a few times. A far more abundant clone sits one base away, making this likely a read error. This sample also contains other DNA sequences that code for the same CDR3. CDR3 in DNA: TGTGCTCTCGGGAACCCCCTAGGTCCTAGACCCCATCTGGTGAACTATCCCAGCGATAAACTCATCTTT. It encodes CALGNPLGPRPHLVNYPSDKLIF. The chain is built from TRDV1 and TRDJ1; TRDD2 might be the D (5 bases). In the absence of a J gene in TCRdb, the DNA was matched to germline to assign it here. The CDR3 consists of 23 residues. The V end lost 9 bases, the J end lost 4 bases, and 45 bases lay between the germline ends. CDR1 and CDR2 (germline): TSWWSYY, QGS.

In this sample, this clone turned up a few times. A far larger clone differs by one base, so this is likely a read error. The same CDR3 is also encoded by other DNA sequences in this sample. The chain employs TRDV2 and TRDJ3; the match to TRDD3 covers 8 bases. The J gene was not available in TCRdb and was assigned here by matching the DNA to germline segments. The CDR3 covers 18 residues. Germline V CDR1 and CDR2: GEAIGNYY, EKD. The CDR3 spells CACDTAGGSSWDTRQMFF. CDR3 nucleotides: TGTGCTTGTGACACCGCTGGGGGAAGCTCCTGGGACACCCGACAGATGTTTTTC.

About this clone: A far larger clone is off by one base, so a read error is likely. This specimen includes other DNA sequences encoding the same CDR3. The V and J genes are TRDV1 and TRDJ1; D perhaps matches TRDD3 (5 bases). TCRdb records no J gene; here it was assigned by comparing the DNA to germline. Germline CDR1 TSWWSYY, CDR2 QGS. With 2 bases removed from V and 0 bases from J, the gap between germline ends came to 25 bases. The CDR3 length is 20 residues. CDR3 sequence: CALGEIKGYHRGPYTDKLIF. The CDR3 coding sequence is TGTGCTCTTGGGGAAATTAAAGGATATCACAGGGGACCCTACACCGATAAACTCATCTTT.

In the case of this clone: The protein given by TCRdb reflects a much larger clone and differs at residue 3 from this DNA's translation, likely from a read error; the protein shown is the DNA's translation. The V call is TRDV2, the J call TRDJ1, with 7 bases lining up with TRDD3. Here the J gene was assigned by germline matching of the DNA, as TCRdb has none. CDR3 length equals 18 residues. Germline V gene sequence: CDR1 GEAIGNYY, CDR2 EKD. The CDR3 DNA follows: TGTGCCTATGACACCGGAGGAGGAGTGGGGGACAACACCGATAAACTCATCTTT. Amino acids: CAYDTGGGVGDNTDKLIF.